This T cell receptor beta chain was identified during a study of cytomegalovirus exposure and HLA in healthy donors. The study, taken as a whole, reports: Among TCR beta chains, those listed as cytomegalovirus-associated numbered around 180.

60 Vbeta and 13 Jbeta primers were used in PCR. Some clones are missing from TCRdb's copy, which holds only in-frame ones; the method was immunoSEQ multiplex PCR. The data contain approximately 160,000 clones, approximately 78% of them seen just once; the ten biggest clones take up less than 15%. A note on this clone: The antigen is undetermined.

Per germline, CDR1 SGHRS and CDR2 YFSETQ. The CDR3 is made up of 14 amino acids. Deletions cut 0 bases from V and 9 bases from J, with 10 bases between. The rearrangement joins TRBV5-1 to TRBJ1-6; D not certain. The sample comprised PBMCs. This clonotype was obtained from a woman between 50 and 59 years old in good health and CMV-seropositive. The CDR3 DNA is TGCGCCAGCAGCTTGGTAGCAGAATTTTCACCCCTCCACTTT. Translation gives CASSLVAEFSPLHF.